Sequencing of this TCR beta chain was carried out in a study of a mutant IDH1 vaccine in newly diagnosed glioma. Study conclusions and caveats: Most patients, 90% to 95%, showed vaccine-induced immune responses.

In regard to this clone: Its antigen is unidentified.

The CDR3 is made up of 15 amino acids. V was shortened by 2 bases and J by 3 bases, with 10 bases between the two germline ends. Germline CDR1 and CDR2: MRHNA and SNTAGT. This sample's time point: week 23, last vaccination. Every vaccine dose comprised 300 ug of mutant IDH1 20-mer peptide plus topical imiquimod. The assay was immunoSEQ multiplex PCR, and TCRdb's table has in-frame clones only and misses some. The data contain about 41,000 clones, around 79% of them singletons. The clonotype originates from a woman in her 40s with glioma. Some clones in this sample may be carry-over from other donors' samples. The input for sequencing was PBMCs, taken from a glioma patient whose treatment included an IDH1 peptide vaccine. The gene calls are TRBV6-4 and TRBJ2-2; TRBD1 might be the D (6 bases). As DNA, the CDR3 is TGTGCCAGCAGTGACAAGGGGGAACACACCGGGGAGCTGTTTTTT. Translating it yields CASSDKGEHTGELFF.